This paragraph reports one TCR beta chain. Its antigen is still unknown. These data belong to a study of cytomegalovirus exposure and HLA in healthy donors. Whole-study context: The same platform as the roughly 670 first-cohort repertoires was used for the 120 or so validation repertoires, a later analysis reported. Findings and limits, study-wide: Subsequent analysis revealed that first-cohort TCR clusters tended to co-occur in the 120 or so validation repertoires. Through in vitro validation, three CMV-associated chains were shown to be specific for CMV antigens. Among TCR beta chains, those listed as cytomegalovirus-associated numbered some 170.

Sequencing used immunoSEQ multiplex PCR; TCRdb keeps in-frame clones, though not all of them. The sample has 80,000 or so clones; 95% are singletons. The receptor was derived from a woman aged 18-35 years in good health and CMV-seronegative. Sequencing was carried out using PBMCs.

The CDR3 region is CASSPAPRSYEQYF. DNA for the CDR3: TGCGCCAGCAGCCCCGCCCCCAGGTCCTACGAGCAGTACTTC. V gene TRBV4-1 combines with J gene TRBJ2-7; D is uncertain. V lost 4 bases and J 1 base, leaving 11 bases between the germline ends. Germline assignment: CDR1 MGHRA and CDR2 YSYEKL. The CDR3 is made up of 14 amino acids.